This T cell receptor beta chain is from a study of shared clonotypes between healthy human individuals. Sorted subsets were amplified in replicate PCRs using around 200 ng DNA, 30,000 to 35,000 T cell genomes. Source study methods: Owing to the provision of junction-only sequences devoid of quality scores by immunoSEQ, filtering differed. This table comes from immunoSEQ multiplex PCR, and its TCRdb copy is limited to in-frame clones, with some not included. That table gives V, J and clone size, and the DNA gave D and trimming. Here the sample spans under 850,000 clones, 72% being singletons. Germline CDR1 and CDR2: SEHNR and FQNEAQ (reference sequence). The length of the CDR3 is 15 residues. After removal of 5 bases from V and 10 bases from J, the junction contained 13 bases not matched to a gene. Splitting the CD4+ cells yielded a CD45RA+ naive subset and a CD45RA-negative memory subset.

This sequence joins TRBV7-9 and TRBJ1-4, with TRBD1 identical over 7 bases. This sequence originates from a woman younger than 45 in good health. The specimen was memory CD4+ T cells sorted from blood. Subset in this sample: CD45RA-negative fraction. This CDR3 reads CASSPEGAGLGKLFF. DNA for the CDR3: TGTGCCAGCAGCCCCGAGGGGGCCGGGTTGGGAAAACTGTTTTTT.